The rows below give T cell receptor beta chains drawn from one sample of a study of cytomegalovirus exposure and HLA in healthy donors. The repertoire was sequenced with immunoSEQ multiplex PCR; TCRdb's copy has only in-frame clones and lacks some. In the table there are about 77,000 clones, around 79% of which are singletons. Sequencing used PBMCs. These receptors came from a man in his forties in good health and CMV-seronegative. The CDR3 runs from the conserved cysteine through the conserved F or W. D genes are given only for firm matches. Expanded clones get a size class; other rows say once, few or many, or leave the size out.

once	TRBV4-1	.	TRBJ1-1	TGCGCCAGCAGCCAAGATCCTGGGGAGACAGGGAACACTGAAGCTTTCTTT	CASSQDPGETGNTEAFF
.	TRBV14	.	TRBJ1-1	TGTGCCAGCAGCCAAAAACAGGGTTGGCCTGAAGCTTTCTTT	CASSQKQGWPEAFF
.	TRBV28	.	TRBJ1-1	TGTGCCAGCAGCCCGGGACACCTGAACACTGAAGCTTTCTTT	CASSPGHLNTEAFF
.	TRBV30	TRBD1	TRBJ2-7	TGTGCCTGGAGTTTTAAGGGGGCTTCCTACGAGCAGTACTTC	CAWSFKGASYEQYF
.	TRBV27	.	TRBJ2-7	TGTGCCAGCAGTTTATCGATGGCGGTTAGCTCCTACGAGCAGTACTTC	CASSLSMAVSSYEQYF
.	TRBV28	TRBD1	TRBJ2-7	TGTGCCAGCAGAAACCCTGGCCCTCGACAGGGAAGGGTCCACTACGAGCAGTACTTC	CASRNPGPRQGRVHYEQYF
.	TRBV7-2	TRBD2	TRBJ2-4	TGTGCCAGCACCCTCCCGGGGGGTTTAGCCAAAAACATTCAGTACTTC	CASTLPGGLAKNIQYF
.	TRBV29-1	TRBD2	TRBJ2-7	TGCAGCGTTGAAGTAGGGACTAGTTCCTACGAGCAGTACTTC	CSVEVGTSSYEQYF
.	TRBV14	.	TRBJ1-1	TGTGCCAGCAGCCAAACCAGGTTCGACACTGAAGCTTTCTTT	CASSQTRFDTEAFF
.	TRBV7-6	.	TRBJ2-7	TGTGCCAGCAGCTTAGCGGAGGTACACTACGAGCAGTACTTC	CASSLAEVHYEQYF
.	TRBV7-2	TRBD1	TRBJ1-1	TGTGCCAGCAGCTTCGACAGGGGGCGAACTGAAGCTTTCTTT	CASSFDRGRTEAFF
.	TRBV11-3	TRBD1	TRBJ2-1	TGTGCCAGCAGCCAGGGGGGACAGGGCAACAATGAGCAGTTCTTC	CASSQGGQGNNEQFF
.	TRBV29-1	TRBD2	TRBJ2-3	TGCAGCGCGGCTAGCGGGAGTTGGGCAGATACGCAGTATTTT	CSAASGSWADTQYF
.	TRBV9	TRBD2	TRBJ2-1	TGTGCCAGCAGCTCTCAGGGGATGGGACTAGCGTTTCACAATGAGCAGTTCTTC	CASSSQGMGLAFHNEQFF
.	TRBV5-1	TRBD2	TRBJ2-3	TGCGCCAGCAGCTTGCGACTAGCGGGAGCGGGCACAGATACGCAGTATTTT	CASSLRLAGAGTDTQYF
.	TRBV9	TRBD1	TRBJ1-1	TGTGCCAGCAGCGAGGGGGCGAGGACTGAAGCTTTCTTT	CASSEGARTEAFF
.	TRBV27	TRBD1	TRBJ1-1	TGTGCCAGCAGTTCCTACAGGGGAGGTGGTGAAGCTTTCTTT	CASSSYRGGGEAFF
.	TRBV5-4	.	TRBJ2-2	TGTGCCAGCAGCTTGGGGCAGGGGCACACCGGGGAGCTGTTTTTT	CASSLGQGHTGELFF
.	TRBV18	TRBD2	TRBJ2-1	TGTGCCAGCTCACCTCCGGGAGGGCCTATTGAGCAGTTCTTC	CASSPPGGPIEQFF
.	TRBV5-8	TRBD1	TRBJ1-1	TGTGCCAGCAGCTCAGGACAGGGACACACTGAAGCTTTCTTT	CASSSGQGHTEAFF
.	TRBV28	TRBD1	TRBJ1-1	TGTGCCAGCAGCCGGGGACAGGGGAGGATGAAAACGGAAGCTTTCTTT	CASSRGQGRMKTEAFF
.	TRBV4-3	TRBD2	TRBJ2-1	TGCGCCAGCAGCCAGACTAGCGGGAGGACCAATGAGCAGTTCTTC	CASSQTSGRTNEQFF